These 13 T cell receptor beta chains were sequenced from one sample in a study of CD8 T cells in ankylosing spondylitis. Each CDR3 protein gets one entry after TCRdb re-called the 5' RACE reads with MiXCR. The sample includes roughly 130,000 distinct CDR3 sequences, over 6.5% of them seen just once. Sequencing was performed on blood, either unsorted or a sorted T cell fraction (not recorded which). The receptors were sampled from a male donor with ankylosing spondylitis or in good health (not recorded which).

In this sample, this clonotype turned up many times. The V call is TRBV10-3, the J call TRBJ2-7, with TRBD1 matching over 11 bases. Germline CDR1 is ENHRY and CDR2 is SYGVKD. The junction had 5 bases not matched to a gene; V was cut back by 6 bases and J by 4 bases. This CDR3 has 14 amino acids. DNA of the CDR3: TGTGCCATCAGCAGGGACAGGGGGACTTACGAGCAGTACTTC. Its translation is CAISRDRGTYEQYF.

The rearrangement joins TRBV19 to TRBJ2-2; maybe TRBD2 (5 bases). Looked up from germline, CDR1 is LNHDA and CDR2 is SQIVND (reference sequence). The CDR3 loop spans 15 amino acids. V was clipped by 3 bases and J by 0 bases, with 8 bases between them. The CDR3 sequence: CASSIYGANTGELFF. The CDR3 region has the DNA TGTGCCAGTAGTATTTACGGGGCGAACACCGGGGAGCTGTTTTTT. The full variable domain, its missing parts supplied by reference TRBV19 and TRBJ2-2, is DGGITQSPKYLFRKEGQNVTLSCEQNLNHDAMYWYRQDPGQGLRLIYYSQIVNDFQKGDIAEGYSVSREKKESFPLTVTSAQKNPTAFYLCASSIYGANTGELFFGEGSRLTVL.

This clonotype came up a few times. The V call is TRBV12-3 or TRBV12-4, the J call TRBJ2-7; tentative D call: TRBD1 (5 bases). The CDR3 loop spans 12 amino acids. V lost 8 bases to trimming and J lost 7 bases, with 15 bases between them. The chain's CDR3 is CASQLGLSEQYF. CDR3 DNA: TGTGCCAGCCAGCTGGGGCTCTCTGAGCAGTACTTC.

Many counts were recorded for this clonotype. The chain employs TRBV7-2 and TRBJ2-1; 12 bases line up with TRBD2. Germline V gene data show CDR1 as SGHTA and CDR2 as FQGNSA. CDR3 size: 15 residues. V was clipped by 5 bases and J by 7 bases; unmatched bases: 6. This CDR3 is CASSRPSGRVNEQFF. In DNA, the CDR3 is TGTGCCAGCAGCCGGCCTAGCGGGAGGGTTAATGAGCAGTTCTTC.

This clonotype was seen repeatedly, ten times or more. The chain employs TRBV7-2 and TRBJ1-2, with TRBD1 as a possible D gene (5 bases). Per germline, CDR1 SGHTA and CDR2 FQGNSA. The CDR3 sequence is 13 residues long. Trimming pared 4 bases from V and 2 bases from J, leaving 8 bases between. CDR3 DNA: TGTGCCAGCAGCTCGGGACGGAACTATGGCTACACCTTC. Its translation: CASSSGRNYGYTF.

This clonotype occurred many times. The chain links TRBV5-5 to TRBJ1-1; D gene unclear. Germline values: CDR1 SGHKS, CDR2 YYEKEE (reference sequence). Trimming removed 3 bases from V and 0 bases from J, with 3 bases in between. The CDR3 is 12 amino acids. The chain's CDR3 is CASSSMNTEAFF. CDR3 sequence (DNA): TGTGCCAGCAGCTCAATGAACACTGAAGCTTTCTTT.

This rearrangement joins TRBV20-1 to TRBJ1-1, with D perhaps matching TRBD1 (6 bases). The germline gives CDR1 DFQATT, CDR2 SNEGSKA (reference sequence). V was cut by 4 bases and J by 0 bases, with 12 bases left in between. The CDR3 is 14 residues long. CDR3 residues: CSAKTGQLNTEAFF. The CDR3 DNA is TGCAGTGCTAAAACCGGACAGTTGAACACTGAAGCTTTCTTT.

This clonotype was detected ten times or more. The chain uses TRBV5-1 and TRBJ2-5, with D maybe TRBD1 (5 bases). Between the trimmed V and J ends, which lost 1 base and 2 bases, there was a span of 12 bases. The CDR3 contains 15 residues. Germline values: CDR1 SGHRS, CDR2 YFSETQ. DNA of the CDR3: TGCGCCAGCAGCTTGTATTTGGCAGGGCAAGAGACCCAGTACTTC. Its translation: CASSLYLAGQETQYF. The full variable domain, completed using reference TRBV5-1 and TRBJ2-5, is KAGVTQTPRYLIKTRGQQVTLSCSPISGHRSVSWYQQTPGQGLQFLFEYFSETQRNKGNFPGRFSGRQFSNSRSEMNVSTLELGDSALYLCASSLYLAGQETQYFGPGTRLLVL.

This clonotype was detected many times. The J gene is TRBJ2-3, the V gene TRBV7-2, with D perhaps matching TRBD1 (5 bases). The V gene lost 0 bases and the J gene lost 1 base, with 8 bases spanning the gap. Germline loops: CDR1 SGHTA, CDR2 FQGNSA. The CDR3 runs to 15 residues. This CDR3 is CASSLAGAGTDTQYF. In DNA form, the CDR3 reads TGTGCCAGCAGCTTAGCAGGGGCGGGCACAGATACGCAGTATTTT.

This clonotype has ten or more counts. This chain links TRBV12-3 or TRBV12-4 with TRBJ2-5; D might be TRBD1 or TRBD2, each matching 5 bases. The CDR3 sequence is 16 residues long. The ends were cut back, 6 bases at V and 3 bases at J, with 20 bases in the middle. For the CDR3, the DNA is TGTGCCAGCAGCCGACCGAGGGGCCGAACTAAAGAGACCCAGTACTTC. It translates to CASSRPRGRTKETQYF.

This clonotype has ten or more counts. The chain is built from TRBV15 and TRBJ2-5, with no clear D. From germline, CDR1 is LNHNV and CDR2 YYDKDF (reference sequence). V lost 0 bases and J 1 base, leaving 12 bases between the germline ends. This CDR3 has 16 amino acids. CDR3 amino acids: CATSRETPGPQETQYF. CDR3 DNA sequence: TGTGCCACCAGCAGAGAGACCCCCGGCCCCCAAGAGACCCAGTACTTC.

The sample holds a few counts of this clonotype. The chain joins TRBV19 to TRBJ1-2; 11 bases are a match to TRBD1. Trimming took 6 bases from V and 5 from J; bases not matched to a gene: 11. CDR3 length: 16 amino acids. The germline CDR1 and CDR2 sequences are LNHDA and SQIVND (reference sequence). CDR3 region: CASRTRPGQGDYGYTF. CDR3 nucleotide sequence: TGTGCCAGTAGGACTCGTCCGGGACAGGGGGATTATGGCTACACCTTC.

The chain combines TRBV18 with TRBJ2-2, with TRBD2 matching over 12 bases. Germline loops: CDR1 KGHSH, CDR2 LQKENI. The CDR3 sequence is 19 residues long. The ends lost 1 base at V and 2 bases at J; junction bases unmatched: 8. The CDR3 reads CASSPRIPTSGRNTGELFF. The CDR3, as DNA: TGTGCCAGCTCACCACGGATACCGACTAGCGGGAGAAACACCGGGGAGCTGTTTTTT.